This T cell receptor beta chain appears in the sequencing data of a study of cytomegalovirus exposure and HLA in healthy donors. Study summary: An earlier analysis found 100 million or so unique TCR beta sequences from about 190 million T cells.

A multiplex PCR was run with 60 Vbeta primers and 13 Jbeta primers. The data were produced by immunoSEQ multiplex PCR, yet TCRdb's version contains in-frame clones alone and is incomplete. The repertoire consists of more than 65,000 clones, with roughly three quarters occurring once and the leading ten covering about 20%. Trimming took 7 bases from V and 2 from J, leaving 17 bases between them. This CDR3 region has 15 residues. The germline V gene encodes CDR1 MNHNS and CDR2 SASEGT. Notes on this clone: What it recognizes is unknown.

Unrecorded immune exposure was likely among donors, who were nominally healthy when sampled. General observations from the study: The classifier, whose performance was assessed in both the original and validation cohorts, reportedly diagnosed cytomegalovirus status with high specificity and sensitivity.

This chain connects TRBV6-1 to TRBJ1-1, with D tentatively TRBD1 (5 bases). The TCR sequence derives from a woman aged 35 to 49 in good health and CMV-seropositive. Sequenced sample: PBMCs. CDR3 DNA sequence: TGTGCCAGCACCCCGGGGGGGGTCCCCAACACTGAAGCTTTCTTT. Translating gives CASTPGGVPNTEAFF.